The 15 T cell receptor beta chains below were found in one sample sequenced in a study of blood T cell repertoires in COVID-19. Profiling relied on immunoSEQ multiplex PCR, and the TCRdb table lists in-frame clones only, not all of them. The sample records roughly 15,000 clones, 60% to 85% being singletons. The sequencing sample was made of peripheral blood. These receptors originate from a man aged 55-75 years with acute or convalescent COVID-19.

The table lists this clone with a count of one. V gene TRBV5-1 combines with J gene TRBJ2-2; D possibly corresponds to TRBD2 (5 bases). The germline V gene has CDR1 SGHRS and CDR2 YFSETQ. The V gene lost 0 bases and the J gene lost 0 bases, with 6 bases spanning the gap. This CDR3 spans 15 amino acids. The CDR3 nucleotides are TGCGCCAGCAGCTTGGCGGGAACGAACACCGGGGAGCTGTTTTTT. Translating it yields CASSLAGTNTGELFF.

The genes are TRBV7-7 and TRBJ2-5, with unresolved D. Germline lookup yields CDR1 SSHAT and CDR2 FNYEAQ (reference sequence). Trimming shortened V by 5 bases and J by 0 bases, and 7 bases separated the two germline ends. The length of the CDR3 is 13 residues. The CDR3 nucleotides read TGTGCCAGCAGCGCGAGATACCAAGAGACCCAGTACTTC. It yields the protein CASSARYQETQYF. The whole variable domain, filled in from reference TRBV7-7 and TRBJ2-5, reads GAGVSQSPRYKVTKRGQDVTLRCDPISSHATLYWYQQALGQGPEFLTYFNYEAQPDKSGLPSDRFSAERPEGSISTLTIQRTEQRDSAMYRCASSARYQETQYFGPGTRLLVL.

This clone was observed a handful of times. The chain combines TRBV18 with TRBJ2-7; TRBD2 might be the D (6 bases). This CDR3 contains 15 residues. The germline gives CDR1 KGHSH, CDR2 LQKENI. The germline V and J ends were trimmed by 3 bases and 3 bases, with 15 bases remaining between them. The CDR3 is CASSPGDFTFYEQYF. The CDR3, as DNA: TGTGCCAGCTCACCGGGGGACTTTACCTTCTACGAGCAGTACTTC.

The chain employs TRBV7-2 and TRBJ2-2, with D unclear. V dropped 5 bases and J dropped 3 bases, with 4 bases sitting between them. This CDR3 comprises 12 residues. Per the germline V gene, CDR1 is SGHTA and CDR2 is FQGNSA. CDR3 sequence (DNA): TGTGCCAGCAGCCCCTACACCGGGGAGCTGTTTTTT. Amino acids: CASSPYTGELFF.

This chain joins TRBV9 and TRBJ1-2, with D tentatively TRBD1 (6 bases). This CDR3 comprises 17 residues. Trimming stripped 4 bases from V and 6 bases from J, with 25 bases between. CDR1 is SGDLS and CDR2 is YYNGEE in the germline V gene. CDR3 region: CASSSLWGAGGADGYTF. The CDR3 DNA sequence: TGTGCCAGCAGCTCTCTTTGGGGGGCGGGGGGCGCAGATGGCTACACCTTC.

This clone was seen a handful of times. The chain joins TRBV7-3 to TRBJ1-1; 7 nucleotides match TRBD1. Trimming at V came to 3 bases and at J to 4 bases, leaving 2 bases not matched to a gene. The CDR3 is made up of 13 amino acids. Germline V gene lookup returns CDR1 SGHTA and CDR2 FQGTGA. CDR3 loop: CASSLTGFTEAFF. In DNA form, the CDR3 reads TGTGCCAGCAGCTTGACAGGGTTCACTGAAGCTTTCTTT.

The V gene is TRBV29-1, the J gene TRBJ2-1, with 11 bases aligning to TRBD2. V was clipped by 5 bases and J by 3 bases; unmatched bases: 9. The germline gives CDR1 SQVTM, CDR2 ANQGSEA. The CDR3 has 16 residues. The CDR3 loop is CSVMATLAGGYNEQFF. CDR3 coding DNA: TGCAGCGTTATGGCCACGCTAGCGGGAGGCTACAATGAGCAGTTCTTC.

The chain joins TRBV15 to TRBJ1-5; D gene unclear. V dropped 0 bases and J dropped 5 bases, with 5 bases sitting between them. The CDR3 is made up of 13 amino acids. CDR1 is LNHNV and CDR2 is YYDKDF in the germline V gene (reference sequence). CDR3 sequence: CATSRDIHQPQHF. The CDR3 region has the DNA TGTGCCACCAGCAGAGATATTCATCAGCCCCAGCATTTT.

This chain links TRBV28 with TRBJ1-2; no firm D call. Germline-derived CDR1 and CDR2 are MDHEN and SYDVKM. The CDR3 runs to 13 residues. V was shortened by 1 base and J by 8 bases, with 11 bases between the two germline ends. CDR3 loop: CASSLFPGKGYTF. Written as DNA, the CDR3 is TGTGCCAGCAGTTTATTCCCCGGGAAGGGCTACACCTTC.

The CDR3 spells CASRTESSAIYF. CDR3 coding DNA: TGTGCCAGCAGGACAGAATCTTCGGCCATATATTTT. The chain couples TRBV12-3 or TRBV12-4 to TRBJ1-3; D possibly corresponds to TRBD1 (5 bases). The CDR3 length is 12 residues. V lost 6 bases and J lost 11, with 14 bases in between.

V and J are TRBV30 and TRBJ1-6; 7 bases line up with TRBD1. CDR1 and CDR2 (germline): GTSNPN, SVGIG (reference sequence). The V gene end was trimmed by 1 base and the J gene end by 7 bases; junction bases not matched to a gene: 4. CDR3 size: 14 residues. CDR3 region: CAWSGTGPNSPLHF. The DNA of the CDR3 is TGTGCCTGGAGTGGGACAGGTCCCAATTCACCCCTCCACTTT.

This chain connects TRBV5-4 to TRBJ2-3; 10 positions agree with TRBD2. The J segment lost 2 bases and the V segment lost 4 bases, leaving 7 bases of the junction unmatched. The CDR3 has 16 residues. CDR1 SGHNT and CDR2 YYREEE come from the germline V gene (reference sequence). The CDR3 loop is CASSQLSGGTTDTQYF. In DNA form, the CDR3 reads TGTGCCAGCAGCCAACTTAGCGGGGGGACCACAGATACGCAGTATTTT.

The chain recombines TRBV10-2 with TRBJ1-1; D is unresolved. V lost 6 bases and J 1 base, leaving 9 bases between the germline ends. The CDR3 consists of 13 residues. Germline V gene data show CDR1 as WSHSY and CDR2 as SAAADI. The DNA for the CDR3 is TGCGCCAGCAGCACCCTAGGGAACACTGAAGCTTTCTTT. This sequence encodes CASSTLGNTEAFF.

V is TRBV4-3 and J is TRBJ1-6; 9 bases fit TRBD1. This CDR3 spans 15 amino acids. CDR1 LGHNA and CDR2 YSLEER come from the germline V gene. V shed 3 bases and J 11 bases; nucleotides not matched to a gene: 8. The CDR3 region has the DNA TGCGCCAGCAGCCAGGACCCGGGACAGGGAACACCCCTCCACTTT. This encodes CASSQDPGQGTPLHF.

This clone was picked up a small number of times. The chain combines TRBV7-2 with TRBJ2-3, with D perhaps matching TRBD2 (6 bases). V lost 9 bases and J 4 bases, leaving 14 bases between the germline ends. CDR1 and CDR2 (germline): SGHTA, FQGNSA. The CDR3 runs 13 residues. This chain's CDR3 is CASSKPGADTQYF. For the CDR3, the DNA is TGTGCCAGTAGCAAACCGGGGGCAGATACGCAGTATTTT.